This passage covers 8 T cell receptor beta chains from one sample sequenced in a study of metastatic and nonmetastatic thyroid tumors. Among the patients, none had received any treatment before thyroid surgery. TCRdb re-clonotyped the PCR reads via MiXCR. Here the sample spans roughly 72,000 clones, roughly a sixth being singletons. The material sequenced was blood. The receptors were sampled from a female donor with papillary thyroid cancer or a benign thyroid nodule (not recorded which). Some clones in this sample may be carry-over from other donors' samples.

This clone was observed a few times. The rearrangement uses TRBV2 and TRBJ2-5; the D gene is possibly TRBD1 (6 bases). Trimming stripped 7 bases from V and 13 bases from J, with 19 bases between. CDR3 length: 12 amino acids. Per the germline V gene, CDR1 is SNHLY and CDR2 is FYNNEI. CDR3 DNA sequence: TGTGCCAGCAACGCGGACAGAGCAGGCTTGTACTTC. Translated: CASNADRAGLYF.

This clone came up many times. This rearrangement joins TRBV29-1 to TRBJ2-5; TRBD1 matches 11 bases. The CDR3 is made up of 13 amino acids. Germline CDR1 is SQVTM and CDR2 is ANQGSEA. Losses at the gene ends were 4 bases for V and 5 bases for J; bases not matched to a gene: 3. CDR3: CSVAGTGGETQYF. DNA for the CDR3: TGCAGCGTTGCCGGGACAGGGGGGGAGACCCAGTACTTC.

This clone was observed at least ten times. The chain uses TRBV12-3 or TRBV12-4 and TRBJ2-1; perhaps TRBD1 as D (6 bases). CDR3 length: 12 amino acids. Trimming removed 6 bases at V and 9 bases at J, with 12 bases between. This chain's CDR3 is CASSSFRGEQFF. CDR3 coding DNA: TGTGCCAGCAGCTCCTTCAGGGGTGAGCAGTTCTTC.

This clone was observed once. The V call is TRBV20-1, the J call TRBJ2-7; D is unresolved. Trimming took 3 bases from V and 1 from J, leaving 13 bases between them. Germline V lookup: CDR1 DFQATT, CDR2 SNEGSKA (reference sequence). The CDR3 runs 14 residues. CDR3 loop: CSASSLYSSYEQYF. The CDR3, as DNA: TGCAGTGCTAGTTCTCTGTACAGTTCCTACGAGCAGTACTTC.

In its sample, this clone was seen many times. The chain uses TRBV11-3 and TRBJ1-1; D remains unclear. The CDR3 is 14 amino acids. V lost 1 base and J 0 bases, leaving 6 bases between the germline ends. CDR1 SGHNT and CDR2 YENEEA come from the germline V gene. In DNA form, the CDR3 reads TGTGCCAGCAGCTTAGGACGGATGAACACTGAAGCTTTCTTT. This encodes CASSLGRMNTEAFF. The entire variable domain, with the rest obtained from reference TRBV11-3 and TRBJ1-1, is as follows: EAGVVQSPRYKIIEKKQPVAFWCNPISGHNTLYWYLQNLGQGPELLIRYENEEAVDDSQLPKDRFSAERLKGVDSTLKIQPAELGDSAVYLCASSLGRMNTEAFFGQGTRLTVV.

This clone was observed at least ten times. This chain connects TRBV7-9 to TRBJ1-1; D gene ambiguous. Germline V gives CDR1 SEHNR, CDR2 FQNEAQ (reference sequence). CDR3 length equals 15 residues. Trimming stripped 2 bases from V and 0 bases from J, with 10 bases between. The CDR3 loop reads CASSLSETVNTEAFF. The CDR3 bases are TGTGCCAGCAGCTTATCGGAGACGGTGAACACTGAAGCTTTCTTT.

This clone has ten or more counts. The gene calls are TRBV2 and TRBJ2-3; 7 bases agree with TRBD1. Germline V lookup: CDR1 SNHLY, CDR2 FYNNEI. The CDR3 contains 14 residues. Trimming removed 6 bases from V and 1 base from J; junction bases left unmatched: 4. CDR3 DNA: TGTGCCAGCAGCCTGGGACAGCGCACAGATACGCAGTATTTT. As protein: CASSLGQRTDTQYF.

This clone was detected ten times or more. The chain combines TRBV9 with TRBJ1-2; no firm D call. Germline CDR1 is SGDLS and CDR2 is YYNGEE. The V and J ends lost 4 bases and 13 bases respectively, with 17 bases between them. This CDR3 contains 12 residues. CDR3 DNA sequence: TGTGCCAGCAGCCGGGAGGGTCGGGCCTTCACCTTC. Translating it yields CASSREGRAFTF. Looking up the rest from reference TRBV9 and TRBJ1-2 gives the full variable domain: DSGVTQTPKHLITATGQRVTLRCSPRSGDLSVYWYQQSLDQGLQFLIQYYNGEERAKGNILERFSAQQFPDLHSELNLSSLELGDSALYFCASSREGRAFTFGSGTRLTVV.